This TCR beta chain was profiled in a study of vaccination and CD4 T cells after COVID-19. Study-level information: Convalescent individuals exhibited SARS-CoV-2 positivity on nasal swab PCR, with fewer than 10 mild and one severe presentation.

The CDR3 loop spans 15 amino acids. V lost 0 bases and J 1 base, leaving 10 bases between the germline ends. Germline V gene lookup returns CDR1 MNHEY and CDR2 SVGAGI. Treatment in this sample: roughly 10-day PBMC culture with coronavirus spike peptide pools or control peptides (ViraFEST assay). A note on this clonotype: No antigen is known for it.

Cultured CD4+ T cell DNA was sequenced using the Oncomine TCR Beta short-read assay. TCRdb reprocessed the PCR reads via MiXCR and lists one record per CDR3 protein. Of tens of thousands of distinct CDR3 sequences listed, approximately 49% are singletons. The sequencing sample was made of CD4+ T cells from blood, cultured in vitro. This receptor was taken from a human donor who had recovered from COVID-19. This chain connects TRBV6-5 to TRBJ2-7, with a tentative D call TRBD1 (5 bases). The CDR3 bases are TGTGCCAGCAGTTACTCGGGAAGGGGATCCTACGAGCAGTACTTC. Translating gives CASSYSGRGSYEQYF.